Each of the 32 T cell receptor beta chains below was sequenced from the same sample in a study of blood T cell repertoires in COVID-19. Profiled with immunoSEQ multiplex PCR; TCRdb holds only in-frame clones, not every one. The sample carries approximately 500,000 clones, around 87% recorded once. The specimen was PBMCs or T cells enriched from blood (not recorded which). These receptors were taken from a woman between 40 and 55 years old who had recovered from COVID-19.

This clone was detected only a few times. The chain recombines TRBV9 with TRBJ1-1, with a possible D match to TRBD1 (5 bases). The germline V and J ends were trimmed by 3 bases and 3 bases, with 12 bases remaining between them. The CDR3 length is 14 residues. The germline gives CDR1 SGDLS, CDR2 YYNGEE. As DNA, the CDR3 is TGTGCCAGCAGCGCCCCGGGAGGGGACACTGAAGCTTTCTTT. The encoded protein is CASSAPGGDTEAFF. Looking up the rest from reference TRBV9 and TRBJ1-1 gives the full variable domain: DSGVTQTPKHLITATGQRVTLRCSPRSGDLSVYWYQQSLDQGLQFLIQYYNGEERAKGNILERFSAQQFPDLHSELNLSSLELGDSALYFCASSAPGGDTEAFFGQGTRLTVV.

This clone was found a few times. The chain couples TRBV5-8 to TRBJ2-3; 10 bases map to TRBD1. J was trimmed by 4 bases and V by 2 bases; bases with no gene match: 1. The CDR3 totals 14 residues. Germline loops: CDR1 SGHTS, CDR2 YDEGEE. The DNA of the CDR3 is TGTGCCAGCAGCTTAGGACAGGGGGCAGATACGCAGTATTTT. Amino acids: CASSLGQGADTQYF.

This rearrangement joins TRBV30 to TRBJ2-7, with 10 positions matching TRBD2. V was clipped by 0 bases and J by 2 bases; unmatched bases: 4. The CDR3 sequence is 15 residues long. Germline V gives CDR1 GTSNPN, CDR2 SVGIG (reference sequence). The CDR3, as DNA: TGTGCCTGGAGTGTTGGAGCGGGAGGGGCCTACGAGCAGTACTTC. The encoded protein is CAWSVGAGGAYEQYF. Combining the CDR3 with reference TRBV30 and TRBJ2-7 gives the whole variable domain SQTIHQWPATLVQPVGSPLSLECTVEGTSNPNLYWYRQAAGRGLQLLFYSVGIGQISSEVPQNLSASRPQDRQFILSSKKLLLSDSGFYLCAWSVGAGGAYEQYFGPGTRLTVT.

The chain joins TRBV6-2 or TRBV6-3 to TRBJ2-3; TRBD2 aligns across 9 bases. From germline, CDR1 is MNHEY and CDR2 SVGEGT. V was pared by 2 bases and J by 0 bases, with 18 bases of the junction left unmatched. CDR3 length equals 21 residues. This CDR3 reads CASSYPSPGSGGRASTDTQYF. CDR3 bases: TGTGCCAGCAGTTACCCCTCACCCGGTAGCGGGGGTCGAGCTAGCACAGATACGCAGTATTTT.

The CDR3 reads CASSPGVAAHEQYF. In nucleotides, the CDR3 is TGCGCCAGCAGCCCCGGGGTAGCGGCTCACGAGCAGTACTTC. This chain links TRBV5-1 with TRBJ2-7; tentative D call: TRBD2 (6 bases). This CDR3 region has 14 residues. The V end lost 4 bases, the J end lost 5 bases, and 16 bases lay between the germline ends. CDR1 and CDR2 from the germline V gene are SGHRS and YFSETQ.

J is TRBJ2-7 and V is TRBV11-3, with D perhaps matching TRBD2 (5 bases). Germline CDR1 reads SGHNT; CDR2 reads YENEEA. V was clipped by 0 bases and J by 1 base, with 10 bases between them. The CDR3 has 15 residues. DNA for the CDR3: TGTGCCAGCAGCTTAGAGGCGGGCAGATCCTACGAGCAGTACTTC. It encodes CASSLEAGRSYEQYF.

The chain links TRBV29-1 to TRBJ1-1; maybe TRBD1 (5 bases). There are 14 residues in the CDR3. The V gene lost 8 bases and the J gene lost 1 base, with 17 bases spanning the gap. Germline V gene data show CDR1 as SQVTM and CDR2 as ANQGSEA. CDR3 sequence (DNA): TGCAGCACCCTGGGGGGTGGACCGAACACTGAAGCTTTCTTT. Translating it yields CSTLGGGPNTEAFF.

The V call is TRBV11-2, the J call TRBJ1-5, with D perhaps TRBD1 (6 bases). V lost 1 base, J lost 7 bases, and 8 bases lay in between. This CDR3 region has 13 residues. CDR1 SGHAT and CDR2 FQNNGV come from the germline V gene. The DNA for the CDR3 is TGTGCCAGCAGCTTAGTGCAGGGGCAGCCCCAGCATTTT. Amino acids: CASSLVQGQPQHF.

The chain is built from TRBV10-3 and TRBJ2-5; D gene uncertain. The CDR3 length is 13 residues. V was shortened by 3 bases and J by 2 bases, with 7 bases between the two germline ends. CDR1 and CDR2 (germline): ENHRY, SYGVKD. CDR3 nucleotides: TGTGCCATCAGTGACGGTATACAAGAGACCCAGTACTTC. Protein product: CAISDGIQETQYF.

The chain has TRBV27 and TRBJ2-7; 9 bases agree with TRBD2. The CDR3 spans 13 residues. The germline CDR1 and CDR2 sequences are MNHEY and SMNVEV (reference sequence). J lost 7 bases, V lost 2 bases, and 3 bases had no gene match. CDR3 region: CASSLSGGWEQYF. CDR3 coding DNA: TGTGCCAGCAGTTTAAGCGGGGGGTGGGAGCAGTACTTC.

The count of this clone is one. V gene TRBV14 combines with J gene TRBJ2-5; the match to TRBD2 covers 7 bases. Losses at the gene ends were 4 bases for V and 3 bases for J; bases not matched to a gene: 8. The CDR3 runs 15 residues. CDR1 and CDR2 (germline): SGHDN, FVKESK. CDR3 loop: CASSRQGLTKETQYF. The CDR3 DNA reads as TGTGCCAGCAGCCGGCAGGGACTAACCAAAGAGACCCAGTACTTC. The variable domain in full, with the rest retrieved from reference TRBV14 and TRBJ2-5, is EAGVTQFPSHSVIEKGQTVTLRCDPISGHDNLYWYRRVMGKEIKFLLHFVKESKQDESGMPNNRFLAERTGGTYSTLKVQPAELEDSGVYFCASSRQGLTKETQYFGPGTRLLVL.

V is TRBV7-2 and J is TRBJ2-5; TRBD1 might be the D (7 bases). This CDR3 is 16 amino acids long. The germline V gene encodes CDR1 SGHTA and CDR2 FQGNSA. The V end was cut by 5 bases, the J end by 4 bases, with 20 bases between. DNA for the CDR3: TGTGCCAGCAGCACCCGACAGGGAGGTAGAATAGAGACCCAGTACTTC. Its protein product is CASSTRQGGRIETQYF. Full variable domain (outside the CDR3, taken from reference TRBV7-2 and TRBJ2-5): GAGVSQSPSNKVTEKGKDVELRCDPISGHTALYWYRQSLGQGLEFLIYFQGNSAPDKSGLPSDRFSAERTGGSVSTLTIQRTQQEDSAVYLCASSTRQGGRIETQYFGPGTRLLVL.

J is TRBJ2-5 and V is TRBV20-1, with D perhaps TRBD2 (6 bases). Trimming pared 3 bases from V and 1 base from J, leaving 9 bases between. This CDR3 has 13 residues. The germline CDR1 and CDR2 sequences are DFQATT and SNEGSKA (reference sequence). The CDR3 DNA reads TGCAGTGCTAGTAGCGGAAGCCAAGAGACCCAGTACTTC. It is translated as CSASSGSQETQYF.

This rearrangement joins TRBV10-3 to TRBJ1-1, with TRBD1 as a possible D gene (5 bases). This CDR3 region has 13 residues. The V end was cut by 4 bases, the J end by 3 bases, with 9 bases between. Germline lookup yields CDR1 ENHRY and CDR2 SYGVKD. The CDR3, as DNA: TGTGCCATCAGTGTGGGGGGTGACACTGAAGCTTTCTTT. Its protein is CAISVGGDTEAFF.

The chain carries TRBV7-9 and TRBJ2-7; D gene ambiguous. The ends were cut back, 3 bases at V and 2 bases at J, with 11 bases in the middle. The CDR3 length is 14 residues. Germline-derived CDR1 and CDR2 are SEHNR and FQNEAQ (reference sequence). The CDR3 DNA sequence: TGTGCCAGCAGCTTTACGGCGGAAACCTACGAGCAGTACTTC. This gives the protein CASSFTAETYEQYF.

This clone has a single count. The CDR3 reads CAWKDRGRTYGYTF. As DNA, the CDR3 is TGTGCCTGGAAGGACAGGGGGCGGACCTATGGCTACACCTTC. The rearrangement links TRBV30 to TRBJ1-2; 11 positions match TRBD1. The CDR3 runs 14 residues. Germline assignment: CDR1 GTSNPN and CDR2 SVGIG (reference sequence). The V and J ends lost 4 bases and 4 bases, in that order; junction bases with no gene match: 5.

This clone was recorded a few times. The rearrangement links TRBV10-1 to TRBJ1-1; D gene unclear. The CDR3 extends over 15 amino acids. CDR1 and CDR2 from the germline V gene are WNHNN and SYGVQD (reference sequence). Trimming took off 0 bases at V and 1 base at J, with 9 bases between the two ends. The CDR3 region is CASSESRVGNTEAFF. For the CDR3, the DNA is TGCGCCAGCAGTGAGTCGCGGGTTGGGAACACTGAAGCTTTCTTT.

The chain employs TRBV7-9 and TRBJ1-1; tentative D call: TRBD1 (6 bases). Trimming took off 2 bases at V and 0 bases at J, with 10 bases between the two ends. CDR1 is SEHNR, CDR2 FQNEAQ, per germline (reference sequence). The CDR3 loop spans 15 amino acids. The CDR3 DNA sequence: TGTGCCAGCAGCTTATCGACAGGCCTGAACACTGAAGCTTTCTTT. As protein: CASSLSTGLNTEAFF.

This CDR3 reads CASSHNRGGQPQHF. The CDR3 region has the DNA TGTGCCAGTAGTCACAACAGGGGGGGCCAGCCCCAGCATTTT. This chain connects TRBV19 to TRBJ1-5; TRBD1 aligns across 8 bases. CDR3 size: 14 residues. Germline V gene sequence: CDR1 LNHDA, CDR2 SQIVND (reference sequence). V lost 5 bases to trimming and J lost 7 bases; unmatched junction nucleotides: 7. Complete variable domain (other parts from reference TRBV19 and TRBJ1-5): DGGITQSPKYLFRKEGQNVTLSCEQNLNHDAMYWYRQDPGQGLRLIYYSQIVNDFQKGDIAEGYSVSREKKESFPLTVTSAQKNPTAFYLCASSHNRGGQPQHFGDGTRLSIL.

The V gene is TRBV5-6, the J gene TRBJ2-2; tentative D call: TRBD1 (6 bases). CDR1 is SGHDT, CDR2 YYEEEE, per germline. The CDR3 covers 15 residues. Trimming took 7 bases from V and 6 from J, leaving 19 bases between them. The CDR3 sequence: CASGIMGHLPGELFF. In DNA, the CDR3 is TGTGCCAGCGGGATAATGGGACACCTCCCCGGGGAGCTGTTTTTT.

The chain is built from TRBV27 and TRBJ2-2, with D possibly being TRBD1 (6 bases). V was trimmed by 0 bases and J by 0 bases, leaving 23 bases between them. The germline CDR1 and CDR2 sequences are MNHEY and SMNVEV (reference sequence). The CDR3 loop spans 21 amino acids. CDR3 loop: CASSLSHPTGLDPANTGELFF. CDR3 DNA sequence: TGTGCCAGCAGTTTATCTCACCCGACAGGTTTGGATCCCGCGAACACCGGGGAGCTGTTTTTT.

Of note for this clone: The sample has other DNA sequences that encode this CDR3 too. The chain joins TRBV12-3 or TRBV12-4 to TRBJ1-4; D remains unclear. Trimming pared 3 bases from V and 8 bases from J, leaving 10 bases between. The CDR3 spans 13 residues. The CDR3: CASSLRAGEKLFF. The CDR3 region has the DNA TGTGCCAGCAGTTTGAGGGCGGGCGAAAAACTGTTTTTT.

CDR3 sequence (DNA): TGTGCCAGCGTGGAAGCAGGCCGCAGCACAGATACGCAGTATTTT. This gives the protein CASVEAGRSTDTQYF. This chain links TRBV21-1 with TRBJ2-3; the table assigns TRBD1, which was not confirmed against the DNA. TRBV21-1 is shown as a pseudogene. The CDR3 consists of 15 residues.

This sequence joins TRBV7-2 and TRBJ2-4; D unresolved. This CDR3 comprises 16 residues. CDR1 is SGHTA and CDR2 is FQGNSA in the germline V gene. Trimming shortened V by 4 bases and J by 0 bases, and 13 bases separated the two germline ends. The CDR3 protein is CASSSQPRLAKNIQYF. The CDR3 region has the DNA TGTGCCAGCAGCTCTCAACCGCGATTAGCCAAAAACATTCAGTACTTC. The full variable domain, in which reference TRBV7-2 and TRBJ2-4 provide the parts outside the CDR3, is GAGVSQSPSNKVTEKGKDVELRCDPISGHTALYWYRQSLGQGLEFLIYFQGNSAPDKSGLPSDRFSAERTGGSVSTLTIQRTQQEDSAVYLCASSSQPRLAKNIQYFGAGTRLSVL.

This chain uses TRBV18 with TRBJ1-1; D ambiguous. Trimming took 2 bases from V and 1 from J, leaving 11 bases between them. The CDR3 runs 15 residues. From germline, CDR1 is KGHSH and CDR2 LQKENI. The CDR3 region is CASSPGRASNTEAFF. The CDR3, as DNA: TGTGCCAGCTCACCAGGGAGGGCCTCGAACACTGAAGCTTTCTTT.

V is TRBV3-1 (or the pseudogene TRBV3-2) and J is TRBJ2-3, with D possibly TRBD2 on 6 matching bases. The length of the CDR3 is 16 residues. Germline V CDR1 and CDR2: LGHDT, YNNKEL (reference sequence). The V end lost 0 bases, the J end lost 5 bases, and 15 bases lay between the germline ends. The CDR3 reads CASSQDGTGGKDTQYF. CDR3 sequence (DNA): TGTGCCAGCAGCCAAGACGGGACTGGGGGTAAAGATACGCAGTATTTT.

This clone was seen just once. The V and J genes are TRBV10-3 and TRBJ1-5; D is unresolved. V lost 2 bases, J lost 3 bases, and 5 bases lay in between. Germline V gene lookup returns CDR1 ENHRY and CDR2 SYGVKD. The CDR3 contains 13 residues. The CDR3 DNA is TGTGCCATCAGTGAGCAGTACAATCAGCCCCAGCATTTT. Translating gives CAISEQYNQPQHF.

This clone was detected only once. This chain connects TRBV11-2 to TRBJ1-1, with D perhaps matching TRBD1 (6 bases). V was shortened by 3 bases and J by 5 bases, with 13 bases between the two germline ends. The CDR3 spans 14 residues. CDR1 is SGHAT and CDR2 is FQNNGV in the germline V gene. The DNA of the CDR3 is TGTGCCAGCAGCTTCAGGGGTATTGGGACTGAAGCTTTCTTT. Its protein is CASSFRGIGTEAFF.

The chain is built from TRBV19 and TRBJ1-3; 7 bases map to TRBD1. CDR1 and CDR2 from the germline V gene are LNHDA and SQIVND (reference sequence). This CDR3 contains 15 residues. Trimming removed 2 bases from V and 0 bases from J; junction bases left unmatched: 1. The CDR3 bases are TGTGCCAGTAGTATAACAGGGGCCTCTGGAAACACCATATATTTT. As protein: CASSITGASGNTIYF.

The chain couples TRBV7-8 to TRBJ1-1, with 11 bases matching TRBD1. The ends lost 5 bases at V and 6 bases at J; junction bases unmatched: 11. Germline lookup yields CDR1 SGHVS and CDR2 FQNEAQ. This CDR3 has 16 residues. The CDR3 DNA follows: TGTGCCAGCAGCATTCGAGTAGGACAGGGGGCCCCTGAAGCTTTCTTT. It yields the protein CASSIRVGQGAPEAFF.

V gene TRBV30 combines with J gene TRBJ1-5; 8 bases agree with TRBD1. Per germline, CDR1 GTSNPN and CDR2 SVGIG (reference sequence). The CDR3 is made up of 13 amino acids. V gave up 2 bases and J gave up 6 bases; unmatched junction bases: 3. The CDR3 spells CAWSSRGRQPQHF. DNA for the CDR3: TGTGCCTGGAGTTCCAGGGGGCGTCAGCCCCAGCATTTT.

The chain links TRBV18 to TRBJ2-3, with TRBD2 matching 9 bases. The germline gives CDR1 KGHSH, CDR2 LQKENI. V shed 4 bases and J 2 bases; nucleotides not matched to a gene: 4. CDR3 length equals 15 residues. The CDR3 reads CASSLTSGSTDTQYF. Written as DNA, the CDR3 is TGTGCCAGCTCACTGACTAGCGGCTCCACAGATACGCAGTATTTT.